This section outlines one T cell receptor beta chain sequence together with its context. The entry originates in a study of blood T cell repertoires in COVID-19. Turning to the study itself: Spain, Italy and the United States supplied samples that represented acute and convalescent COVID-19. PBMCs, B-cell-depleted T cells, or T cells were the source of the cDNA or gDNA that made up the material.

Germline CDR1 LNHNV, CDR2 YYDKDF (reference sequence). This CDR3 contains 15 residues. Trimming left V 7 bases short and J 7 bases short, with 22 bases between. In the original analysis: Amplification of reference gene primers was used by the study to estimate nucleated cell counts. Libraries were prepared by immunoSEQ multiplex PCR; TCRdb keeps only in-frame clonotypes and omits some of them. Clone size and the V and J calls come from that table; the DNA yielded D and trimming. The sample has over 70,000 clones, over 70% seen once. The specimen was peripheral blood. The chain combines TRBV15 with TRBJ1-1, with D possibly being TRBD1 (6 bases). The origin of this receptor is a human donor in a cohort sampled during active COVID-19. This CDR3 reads CATNSPAKGVDEAFF. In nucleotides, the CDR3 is TGTGCCACCAACTCCCCGGCCAAGGGGGTGGATGAAGCTTTCTTT. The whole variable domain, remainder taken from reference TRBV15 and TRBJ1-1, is DAMVIQNPRYQVTQFGKPVTLSCSQTLNHNVMYWYQQKSSQAPKLLFHYYDKDFNNEADTPDNFQSRRPNTSFCFLDIRSPGLGDTAMYLCATNSPAKGVDEAFFGQGTRLTVV.